This is a list of T cell receptor beta chains from one sample in a study of blood T cell repertoires in COVID-19. TCRdb's copy holds only in-frame clones and misses some; the assay was immunoSEQ multiplex PCR. Here the sample spans more than 250,000 clones, roughly 83% being singletons. The sample taken for sequencing was peripheral blood. These receptors were obtained from a man aged 55 to 69 who had recovered from COVID-19. The CDR3 runs from the conserved cysteine through the conserved F or W. Each record gives: D gene, V gene, clone size, CDR3 length, J gene, CDR3 DNA, CDR3 protein. A D gene is named only where the DNA matches it firmly. A row's size may be missing; if present it is once, few, many or a size class.

>.|TRBV19|once|17|TRBJ2-7
TGTGCCAGTAGCCGACAGAAGCCTATTGGTAGCGGCTACGAGCAGTACTTC
CASSRQKPIGSGYEQYF
>.|TRBV5-1|.|13|TRBJ1-4
TGCGCCAGCAGCTCAGGTCCGAATGAAAAACTGTTTTTT
CASSSGPNEKLFF
>.|TRBV29-1|.|14|TRBJ2-7
TGCAGCGTTGGTGGGCGGGGACCCTCCTACGAGCAGTACTTC
CSVGGRGPSYEQYF
>TRBD1|TRBV19|.|15|TRBJ2-5
TGTGCCAGTAGTACTGGACAGGGGGAAATGGAGACCCAGTACTTC
CASSTGQGEMETQYF
>TRBD2|TRBV6-6|.|17|TRBJ2-3
TGTGCCAGCAGTCGTGAGAGACTAGCCAGGCCCGCAGATACGCAGTATTTT
CASSRERLARPADTQYF
>.|TRBV19|.|13|TRBJ2-7
TGTGCCAGTAGTAAGGTCTGGGCTAACGAGCAGTACTTC
CASSKVWANEQYF
>.|TRBV28|once|12|TRBJ2-1
TGTGCCAGCAGTTTACCGGGCAATGAGCAGTTCTTC
CASSLPGNEQFF
>TRBD2|TRBV30|.|15|TRBJ2-7
TGTGCCTGGACTTTAAGGACTAGCGGGAGCTACGAGCAGTACTTC
CAWTLRTSGSYEQYF
>.|TRBV5-1|.|15|TRBJ2-3
TGCGCCAGCAGCTTGGGCCCAGTCGGCACAGATACGCAGTATTTT
CASSLGPVGTDTQYF
>TRBD2|TRBV9|.|16|TRBJ2-5
TGTGCCAGCAGCGTACTAGCGGGGGGGCCCCAAGAGACCCAGTACTTC
CASSVLAGGPQETQYF
>TRBD1|TRBV11-2|.|14|TRBJ2-1
TGTGCCAGCAGCCCCGGGACAGGGATAGGTGAGCAGTTCTTC
CASSPGTGIGEQFF
>.|TRBV19|.|14|TRBJ1-3
TGTGCCAGTAGTCAAGGGGGATCTGGAAACACCATATATTTT
CASSQGGSGNTIYF
>.|TRBV27|.|16|TRBJ2-7
TGTGCCAGCAGTTCACCCCCGGGGGGCGGGACCTACGAGCAGTACTTC
CASSSPPGGGTYEQYF
>TRBD1|TRBV4-2|.|19|TRBJ1-6
TGTGCCAGCAGCCTAGAAATTTCGAGGACAGGGGCGAATAATTCACCCCTCCACTTT
CASSLEISRTGANNSPLHF
>TRBD2|TRBV14|.|15|TRBJ2-7
TGTGCCAGCAGCCAACAGAGCGGGAGGGCCACCGAGCAGTACTTC
CASSQQSGRATEQYF
>TRBD1|TRBV7-8|.|16|TRBJ1-6
TGTGCCAGCAGCACAACCGCCGACAGGGCGAGTTCACCCCTCCACTTT
CASSTTADRASSPLHF
>.|TRBV2|.|15|TRBJ1-6
TGTGCCAGCAGGGCCGGGAGAGGGTCAGGATCACCCCTCCACTTT
CASRAGRGSGSPLHF
>TRBD2|TRBV7-6|.|18|TRBJ2-3
TGTGCCAGCAGCTTAGCGGCGGCTAGCGGGGGTCGCACAGATACGCAGTATTTT
CASSLAAASGGRTDTQYF
>.|TRBV7-9|.|17|TRBJ1-5
TGTGCCAGCAGCTTATTAGGGGCAGGGGATAGCAATCAGCCCCAGCATTTT
CASSLLGAGDSNQPQHF
>TRBD2|TRBV5-1|.|16|TRBJ2-1
TGCGCCAGCAGCTCCGGGACTAGCGGGAGGGGAGATGAGCAGTTCTTC
CASSSGTSGRGDEQFF
>.|TRBV25-1|.|15|TRBJ1-1
TGTGCCAGCAGTGACACCCTACAGGTGAACACTGAAGCTTTCTTT
CASSDTLQVNTEAFF
>.|TRBV12-3/TRBV12-4|.|13|TRBJ2-7
TGTGCCAGCAGCAAGACAGTAACCTACGAGCAGTACTTC
CASSKTVTYEQYF
>TRBD2|TRBV28|.|15|TRBJ2-3
TGTGCCAGCAGTTTAAGTCTAGCGGGGACAGATACGCAGTATTTT
CASSLSLAGTDTQYF
>TRBD1|TRBV4-2|.|15|TRBJ1-6
TGTGCCAGCAGCCAAGATCGGGACAGGGACTCACCCCTCCACTTT
CASSQDRDRDSPLHF
>.|TRBV27|few|14|TRBJ1-6
TGTGCCAGCAGTTGGAGCTCCTATAATTCACCCCTCCACTTT
CASSWSSYNSPLHF
>.|TRBV5-1|.|16|TRBJ2-3
TGCGCCAGCAGCTTGTATGGCGGATTTGGCACAGATACGCAGTATTTT
CASSLYGGFGTDTQYF
>TRBD1|TRBV3-1/TRBV3-2|.|12|TRBJ2-7
TGTGCCAGCAGCCAAGGACAGGGGAAGAAGTACTTC
CASSQGQGKKYF
>.|TRBV7-2|.|15|TRBJ1-5
TGTGCCAGCAGCTTAGGCGGAGGGTCAATACGGCCCCAGCATTTT
CASSLGGGSIRPQHF
>TRBD2|TRBV7-9|.|17|TRBJ2-2
TGTGCCAGCAGCTTATCCCTGTCTAGCGGGTCCACCGGGGAGCTGTTTTTT
CASSLSLSSGSTGELFF
>TRBD2|TRBV30|.|15|TRBJ2-2
TGTGCCTGGAGTTCTAGCGGAGGTCGGACCGGGGAGCTGTTTTTT
CAWSSSGGRTGELFF
>.|TRBV28|.|12|TRBJ2-7
TGTGCCAGCAGTTTTAAGGGGCGGGAGCAGTACTTC
CASSFKGREQYF
>.|TRBV7-8|.|12|TRBJ2-2
TGTGCCAGCAGCTTGGCTGTCGGGGAGCTGTTTTTT
CASSLAVGELFF
>.|TRBV19|.|14|TRBJ2-5
TGTGCCAGTAGTTGGGGGCGGGGGCAAGAGACCCAGTACTTC
CASSWGRGQETQYF
>TRBD1|TRBV5-1|.|14|TRBJ1-5
TGCGCCAGCAGCGCGGGGACAGGCAGTCAGCCCCAGCATTTT
CASSAGTGSQPQHF
>.|TRBV7-2|few|14|TRBJ1-1
TGTGCCAGCAGCCGGGGGTACATGAACACTGAAGCTTTCTTT
CASSRGYMNTEAFF
>.|TRBV9|.|18|TRBJ2-3
TGTGCCAGCAGCCCTATCTTCAGACAAGGCCCCGGCAGAGATACGCAGTATTTT
CASSPIFRQGPGRDTQYF
>.|TRBV6-5|few|15|TRBJ2-3
TGTGCCAGCAGCCCCGATCGGGGACCCCGCGGGAAGCAGTATTTT
CASSPDRGPRGKQYF
>.|TRBV5-6|.|16|TRBJ1-5
TGTGCCAGCAGCTCCGGGTTAGGGGTTAGCAATCAGCCCCAGCATTTT
CASSSGLGVSNQPQHF
>.|TRBV19|.|14|TRBJ1-2
TGTGCCAGTAGTGCCTCCCAGGGGTACGGTGGCTACACCTTC
CASSASQGYGGYTF
>.|TRBV6-6|.|12|TRBJ1-3
TGTGCCAGCAGTCCCACTGGAAACACCATATATTTT
CASSPTGNTIYF
>TRBD2|TRBV5-1|.|15|TRBJ2-1
TGCGCCAGCAGCTGGACTAGCGGGGGGGGCAATGAGCAGTTCTTC
CASSWTSGGGNEQFF
>.|TRBV2|few|16|TRBJ1-6
TGTGCCAGCAGGGTTGGGGGGGCTCTAGATAATTCACCCCTCCACTTT
CASRVGGALDNSPLHF
>.|TRBV6-5|once|15|TRBJ2-1
TGTGCCAGCAGTTACCTAGGCAGGGGGGTAAATGAGCAGTTCTTC
CASSYLGRGVNEQFF
>TRBD1|TRBV18|.|14|TRBJ1-5
TGTGCCAGCTCAGGACAGGGAAGCAATCAGCCCCAGCATTTT
CASSGQGSNQPQHF
>.|TRBV5-1|.|14|TRBJ2-2
TGCGCCAGCAGCGCTGACACCTACACCGGGGAGCTGTTTTTT
CASSADTYTGELFF
>.|TRBV11-3|.|14|TRBJ1-1
TGTGCCAGCAGCCCTGGGCGGCCAGGGACTGAAGCTTTCTTT
CASSPGRPGTEAFF
>.|TRBV29-1|.|12|TRBJ2-4
TGCAGCGTCTATCGGGGGAATAACATTCAGTACTTC
CSVYRGNNIQYF
>TRBD2|TRBV5-1|.|16|TRBJ2-1
TGCGCCAGCAGCTTGGAGGGAGCGGGAGGGGGCGCTGAGCAGTTCTTC
CASSLEGAGGGAEQFF
>.|TRBV2|.|15|TRBJ2-1
TGTGCCAGCAGTGAACGTCGGAGTAAGTACAATGAGCAGTTCTTC
CASSERRSKYNEQFF
>TRBD2|TRBV18|.|18|TRBJ2-1
TGTGCCAGCTCGCAACTCCCACCACTAGCGGGAGACAGAAATGAGCAGTTCTTC
CASSQLPPLAGDRNEQFF
>TRBD2|TRBV4-1|.|17|TRBJ2-5
TGCGCCAGCAGCCCCGGGGCGACTAGCGGCTTCCAAGAGACCCAGTACTTC
CASSPGATSGFQETQYF
>TRBD2|TRBV14|once|17|TRBJ2-1
TGTGCCAGCAGCCAAGATCGCTCGGCTAGCGGGAGGAATGAGCAGTTCTTC
CASSQDRSASGRNEQFF
>TRBD1|TRBV28|.|14|TRBJ2-7
TGTGCCAGCAAAAAGACAGGGGCTAACTACGAGCAGTACTTC
CASKKTGANYEQYF
>TRBD2|TRBV15|.|19|TRBJ2-1
TGTGCCACCAGCAGAGTATTTCTAGCGGGGACCGCCTCCTACAATGAGCAGTTCTTC
CATSRVFLAGTASYNEQFF
>TRBD1|TRBV3-1/TRBV3-2|.|15|TRBJ1-6
TGTGCCAGCAGCTCCCGGACAGGGAGTAATTCACCCCTCCACTTT
CASSSRTGSNSPLHF